This entry lists 28 T cell receptor beta chains sequenced from one sample in a study of T-cell memory formation after mild COVID-19 (dated by TCRdb to the early 2020s). The library was obtained by 5' RACE. Sequencing used an Illumina NovaSeq 6000. The raw public data were reprocessed by TCRdb itself: fastp quality trimming at Q25, MiXCR clonotype calling, in-frame beta chains only. CDR3 protein sequences are deduplicated, and each keeps its most common genes and DNA. The sample table contains hundreds of thousands of distinct CDR3 sequences; only one count was recorded for about a sixth of them. More than 20% of the sample belongs to the ten largest clones. Sequenced sample: PBMCs or a T cell subset sorted from them (not recorded which). The receptor set was obtained from a man younger than 30 who had mild COVID-19 (a few samples of this study predate the infection). The sample titles of this study are shuffled in the database, so cell type and time point are left out; the donor was told from shared clones.

The chain employs TRBV7-6 and TRBJ2-2, with TRBD1 matching over 10 bases. Germline V gene lookup returns CDR1 SGHVS and CDR2 FNYEAQ. V dropped 4 bases and J dropped 3; count of bases not matched to a gene: 5. The CDR3 has 16 amino acids. The CDR3 nucleotides read TGTGCCAGCAGCTCCTGGGACAGGGGTGACACCGGGGAGCTGTTTTTT. The encoded protein is CASSSWDRGDTGELFF.

This chain connects TRBV12-3 or TRBV12-4 to TRBJ1-1; 7 bases are a match to TRBD1. This CDR3 is 15 amino acids long. Trimming removed 6 bases from V and 7 bases from J; junction bases left unmatched: 14. CDR3 region: CASRERSGQSFEAFF. The CDR3 coding sequence is TGTGCCAGCAGAGAAAGGTCGGGACAGAGTTTTGAAGCTTTCTTT.

This clonotype came up once. This chain joins TRBV6-2 or TRBV6-3 and TRBJ1-2, with 8 bases matching TRBD1. Germline lookup yields CDR1 MNHEY and CDR2 SVGEGT. With 8 bases clipped from V and 5 bases from J, the junction kept 7 bases outside the gene matches. CDR3 length: 13 amino acids. Here the CDR3 DNA reads TGTGCCAGCGTACGGACAGGGAGTTATGGCTACACCTTC. It encodes CASVRTGSYGYTF.

This clonotype was seen only a few times. This CDR3 is CASSVDGTVYGYTF. The CDR3 DNA is TGTGCCAGCAGCGTAGACGGGACAGTCTATGGCTACACCTTC. V gene TRBV9 combines with J gene TRBJ1-2, with 7 bases identical to TRBD1. V trimming: 0 bases; J trimming: 4 bases; junction bases outside the gene matches: 3. Per germline, CDR1 SGDLS and CDR2 YYNGEE. CDR3 length: 14 amino acids.

As to this clonotype: A read error may produce the germline difference seen at one junction end. J is TRBJ2-3 and V is TRBV4-2; D possibly corresponds to TRBD2 (6 bases). The CDR3 has 16 residues. CDR1 and CDR2 (germline): LGHNA, YNFKEQ. In DNA, the CDR3 is TGCGCCAGCAGCCAAGACCTGGGCGGGGGCACAGATACGCAGTATTTT. Encoded protein: CASSQDLGGGTDTQYF.

This chain links TRBV29-1 with TRBJ2-2; D remains ambiguous. The CDR3 loop spans 12 amino acids. Trimming took off 4 bases at V and 1 base at J, with 4 bases between the two ends. Germline lookup yields CDR1 SQVTM and CDR2 ANQGSEA. The CDR3 nucleotides are TGCAGCGTTGCTCAGAACACCGGGGAGCTGTTTTTT. As protein: CSVAQNTGELFF.

The rearrangement uses TRBV5-1 and TRBJ1-2; a weak D match, TRBD1 (6 bases). Germline assignment: CDR1 SGHRS and CDR2 YFSETQ. V was clipped by 0 bases and J by 0 bases, with 6 bases between them. This CDR3 region has 14 residues. The CDR3 protein is CASSLDRANYGYTF. For the CDR3, the DNA is TGCGCCAGCAGCTTGGACAGGGCTAACTATGGCTACACCTTC.

In its sample, this clonotype was seen many times. The gene calls are TRBV12-3 or TRBV12-4 and TRBJ1-2; D gene unclear. Trimming took 2 bases from V and 3 from J, leaving 1 base between them. This CDR3 contains 11 residues. The CDR3 coding sequence is TGTGCCAGCAGTTTACACTATGGCTACACCTTC. As protein: CASSLHYGYTF.

V usage is TRBV9 and J usage is TRBJ2-5; TRBD2 is a possible D gene (5 bases). Deletions cut 3 bases from V and 0 bases from J, with 9 bases between. The germline V gene encodes CDR1 SGDLS and CDR2 YYNGEE. This CDR3 is built from 14 residues. The CDR3 sequence is CASSEGLNQETQYF. Here the CDR3 DNA reads TGTGCCAGCAGCGAAGGACTGAACCAAGAGACCCAGTACTTC.

This clonotype was detected a few times. The chain joins TRBV4-1 to TRBJ1-1, with D unresolved. The germline V gene has CDR1 MGHRA and CDR2 YSYEKL. The CDR3 covers 16 residues. V lost 0 bases and J lost 3, with 14 bases in between. The CDR3 reads CASSQEQLPTDTEAFF. For the CDR3, the DNA is TGCGCCAGCAGCCAAGAACAGCTTCCCACGGACACTGAAGCTTTCTTT.

This clonotype has just a few counts. The rearrangement uses TRBV12-3 or TRBV12-4 and TRBJ1-2; TRBD1 matches 7 bases. The length of the CDR3 is 15 residues. V lost 1 base to trimming and J lost 8 bases; unmatched junction nucleotides: 10. The CDR3 sequence is CASSLEAWTGGGYTF. Here the CDR3 DNA reads TGTGCCAGCAGTTTAGAGGCTTGGACAGGCGGCGGCTACACCTTC.

This clonotype was recorded a few times. This rearrangement joins TRBV4-3 to TRBJ2-2, with 8 positions matching TRBD1. CDR1 is LGHNA and CDR2 is YSLEER in the germline V gene. CDR3 length: 16 residues. V lost 0 bases and J lost 7; bases outside the gene matches: 7. The CDR3 region has the DNA TGCGCCAGCAGCCAAGATCTGACAGGGACAGGCGGGGAGCTGTTTTTT. Protein: CASSQDLTGTGGELFF.

This clonotype has a count of ten or more. This chain joins TRBV12-3 or TRBV12-4 and TRBJ2-2, with D perhaps TRBD1 (5 bases). The CDR3 has 16 amino acids. Trimming shortened V by 2 bases and J by 3 bases, and 13 bases separated the two germline ends. CDR3 nucleotide sequence: TGTGCCAGCAGTTTAATGCCCCAGGGATACACCGGGGAGCTGTTTTTT. Amino acids: CASSLMPQGYTGELFF.

This clonotype was detected a few times. V gene TRBV12-3 or TRBV12-4 combines with J gene TRBJ2-1, with D possibly being TRBD1 (6 bases). The ends were cut back, 1 base at V and 7 bases at J, with 14 bases in the middle. This CDR3 contains 15 residues. The CDR3 coding sequence is TGTGCCAGCAGTTTAGGCAGGGGAGAGTGGAATGAGCAGTTCTTC. Encoded protein: CASSLGRGEWNEQFF.

This clonotype was detected many times. The chain recombines TRBV28 with TRBJ2-1, with D uncertain. Germline V gene lookup returns CDR1 MDHEN and CDR2 SYDVKM. V was trimmed by 5 bases and J by 9 bases, leaving 11 bases between them. This CDR3 region has 12 residues. CDR3 nucleotides: TGTGCCAGCAGTACACCAGGACGTGAGCAGTTCTTC. Translation gives CASSTPGREQFF.

The rearrangement joins TRBV5-6 to TRBJ2-5; TRBD1 or TRBD2 may be the D gene (5 bases each). Trimming took off 0 bases at V and 5 bases at J, with 11 bases between the two ends. This CDR3 has 14 residues. Germline lookup yields CDR1 SGHDT and CDR2 YYEEEE. CDR3 coding DNA: TGTGCCAGCAGCTTGGCGACGGGACGGGAGACCCAGTACTTC. It translates to CASSLATGRETQYF.

The V and J genes are TRBV4-1 and TRBJ1-1; 7 bases match TRBD1. CDR3 size: 19 residues. The V gene end was trimmed by 3 bases and the J gene end by 4 bases; junction bases not matched to a gene: 20. The V gene's germline CDR1 is MGHRA and CDR2 YSYEKL. The CDR3 DNA reads as TGCGCCAGCAGCCACTCACCAGCAGGGGCTCCCAGGGGGTTCACTGAAGCTTTCTTT. It yields the protein CASSHSPAGAPRGFTEAFF.

There are a few counts of this clonotype. V usage is TRBV7-3 and J usage is TRBJ1-1; 10 bases align to TRBD1. Germline trimming cut 6 bases from V and 3 bases from J; bases unmatched to any gene: 7. The CDR3 covers 15 residues. Germline V gives CDR1 SGHTA, CDR2 FQGTGA. CDR3 amino acids: CASSPTGGGYTEAFF. The CDR3 region has the DNA TGTGCCAGCAGTCCGACAGGGGGCGGGTACACTGAAGCTTTCTTT.

This clonotype was found a few times. The chain uses TRBV11-2 and TRBJ2-5, with D tentatively TRBD1 (6 bases). This CDR3 region has 14 residues. The ends were cut back, 4 bases at V and 7 bases at J, with 16 bases in the middle. The germline V gene encodes CDR1 SGHAT and CDR2 FQNNGV. Here the CDR3 reads CASSSQGLLGTQYF. For the CDR3, the DNA is TGTGCCAGCAGCTCACAGGGCCTTCTGGGGACCCAGTACTTC.

The gene calls are TRBV6-1 and TRBJ1-2; D gene uncertain. Per germline, CDR1 MNHNS and CDR2 SASEGT. The CDR3 loop spans 13 amino acids. V lost 2 bases to trimming and J lost 8 bases, with 12 bases between them. The CDR3 loop is CASSERSNFGYTF. CDR3 in DNA: TGTGCCAGCAGTGAACGGTCTAACTTCGGCTACACCTTC.

This clonotype was seen a handful of times. J is TRBJ2-1 and V is TRBV20-1, with 15 bases fitting TRBD2. The length of the CDR3 is 14 residues. V was pared by 3 bases and J by 11 bases, with 5 bases of the junction left unmatched. Germline V gene sequence: CDR1 DFQATT, CDR2 SNEGSKA (reference sequence). This chain's CDR3 is CSASLGLAGGQQFF. CDR3 DNA: TGCAGTGCTAGCTTGGGACTAGCGGGGGGACAGCAGTTCTTC.

This clonotype was counted only a few times. This CDR3 is CASTVGGGRYNSPLHF. The CDR3 bases are TGTGCCAGCACCGTTGGGGGGGGGCGGTATAATTCACCCCTCCACTTT. The chain recombines TRBV7-2 with TRBJ1-6, with D possibly being TRBD1 (6 bases). Trimming removed 7 bases at V and 4 bases at J, with 17 bases between. Germline V gives CDR1 SGHTA, CDR2 FQGNSA. This CDR3 contains 16 residues.

This chain joins TRBV5-6 and TRBJ1-1; D possibly corresponds to TRBD1 (5 bases). Trimming removed 0 bases from V and 0 bases from J, with 9 bases in between. Germline V CDR1 and CDR2: SGHDT, YYEEEE. The CDR3 extends over 15 amino acids. CDR3 region: CASSLDQGVNTEAFF. DNA for the CDR3: TGTGCCAGCAGCTTGGACCAGGGCGTGAACACTGAAGCTTTCTTT.

The chain combines TRBV3-1 with TRBJ1-6; D is ambiguous. V shed 1 base and J shed 10 bases, with 5 bases lying between them. From germline, CDR1 is LGHDT and CDR2 YNNKEL (reference sequence). This CDR3 is built from 12 residues. The CDR3 region has the DNA TGTGCCAGCAGCCAAGTAGGATCACCCCTCCACTTT. Translation gives CASSQVGSPLHF. The full variable domain, rest sourced from reference TRBV3-1 and TRBJ1-6, is DTAVSQTPKYLVTQMGNDKSIKCEQNLGHDTMYWYKQDSKKFLKIMFSYNNKELIINETVPNRFSPKSPDKAHLNLHINSLELGDSAVYFCASSQVGSPLHFGNGTRLTVT.

V is TRBV6-5 and J is TRBJ2-3; TRBD1 might be the D (5 bases). Germline V gives CDR1 MNHEY, CDR2 SVGAGI. This CDR3 is built from 14 residues. The germline V and J ends were trimmed by 6 bases and 2 bases, with 12 bases remaining between them. CDR3 sequence reads: CASRVAGNTDTQYF. The CDR3 DNA reads as TGTGCCAGCAGGGTGGCAGGGAACACAGATACGCAGTATTTT.

V usage is TRBV10-2 and J usage is TRBJ2-7, with D possibly being TRBD1 (6 bases). Trimming shortened V by 9 bases and J by 3 bases, and 12 bases separated the two germline ends. Per the germline V gene, CDR1 is WSHSY and CDR2 is SAAADI. The CDR3 is made up of 12 amino acids. The CDR3 spells CARQGMIYEQYF. CDR3 bases: TGCGCCAGACAGGGAATGATCTACGAGCAGTACTTC.

The rearrangement uses TRBV28 and TRBJ2-3; possibly TRBD2 for D (6 bases). Per germline, CDR1 MDHEN and CDR2 SYDVKM. Trimming cost V 6 bases and J 1 base, with 29 bases left between them. The CDR3 consists of 20 residues. The CDR3 sequence is CASRTEGIRATSRGTDTQYF. The DNA of the CDR3 is TGTGCCAGCAGGACGGAGGGAATTAGGGCGACTTCGCGAGGCACAGATACGCAGTATTTT.

The gene calls are TRBV7-2 and TRBJ2-2; TRBD1 is a possible D gene (5 bases). CDR3 length equals 14 residues. Germline CDR1 and CDR2: SGHTA and FQGNSA. Trimming cost V 5 bases and J 1 base, with 8 bases left between them. The CDR3, as DNA: TGTGCCAGCAGCGATCAGGGGAACACCGGGGAGCTGTTTTTT. Residues: CASSDQGNTGELFF.